This section outlines one T cell receptor beta chain sequence together with its context. The junction does not match germline at one end; this may be a read error. These data belong to a study of control samples from healthy donors and cancer patients. CDR1 is SGHTA and CDR2 is FQGNSA in the germline V gene. The CDR3 totals 13 residues. Measured with immunoSEQ multiplex PCR; TCRdb has only the in-frame clones, and not every one. The sample has more than 25,000 clones, 85% seen once. The origin of this receptor is a woman in her sixties or seventies with head and neck cancer. This sequence joins TRBV7-2 and TRBJ1-2; D gene uncertain. The sample was PBMCs. The CDR3: CASRLEVGGGYTF. The CDR3 DNA reads as TGTGCCAGCAGATTAGAGGTCGGAGGTGGCTACACCTTC. The full variable domain, rest sourced from reference TRBV7-2 and TRBJ1-2, is GAGVSQSPSNKVTEKGKDVELRCDPISGHTALYWYRQSLGQGLEFLIYFQGNSAPDKSGLPSDRFSAERTGGSVSTLTIQRTQQEDSAVYLCASRLEVGGGYTFGSGTRLTVV.